This T cell receptor (beta chain) was sequenced during a study of CD8+CD57+ T cells in acquired aplastic anemia. Study information: Read counts for CD4+ cells (from healthy donors) averaged roughly 10 million.

As for this clonotype: An end of the junction differs from the germline gene, which may be a read error.

The germline V gene has CDR1 MRHNA and CDR2 SNTAGT. This CDR3 has 15 amino acids. Genomic DNA provided the template from which TCR beta VDJ and CDR3 profiles were obtained. MiXCR, run by TCRdb on the reads, gives a single entry per CDR3 protein. Among about 210,000 distinct CDR3 sequences listed, around 60% were seen once. Sequencing used sorted CD4+, CD8+, or CD8+CD57+ T cells (not recorded which) from PBMCs. The chain combines TRBV6-4 with TRBJ1-3; D not resolved. The sequence was collected from a human donor in good health. The CDR3 bases are TGTGGCAGCATACCAGGCGACCCTGGTGGGAACACCATATATTTT. As protein: CGSIPGDPGGNTIYF.